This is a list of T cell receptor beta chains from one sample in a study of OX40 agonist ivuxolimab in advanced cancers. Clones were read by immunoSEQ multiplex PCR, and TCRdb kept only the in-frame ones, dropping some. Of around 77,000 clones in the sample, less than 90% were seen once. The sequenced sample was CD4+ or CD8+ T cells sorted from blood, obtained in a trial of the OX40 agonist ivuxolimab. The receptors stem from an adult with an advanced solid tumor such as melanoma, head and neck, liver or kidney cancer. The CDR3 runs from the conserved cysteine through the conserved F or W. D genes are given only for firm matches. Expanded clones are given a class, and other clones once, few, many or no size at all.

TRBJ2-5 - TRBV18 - CASSPPMVRGTQYF TGTGCCAGCTCACCTCCGATGGTCAGGGGGACCCAGTACTTC
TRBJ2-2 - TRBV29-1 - CSVEWGDLPTGELFF TGCAGCGTTGAATGGGGGGACCTCCCCACCGGGGAGCTGTTTTTT
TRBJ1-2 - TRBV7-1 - CASSAGTSYGYTF TGTGCCAGCAGCGCCGGGACAAGCTATGGCTACACCTTC
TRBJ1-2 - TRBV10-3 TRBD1 CAISVRDRAPSYGYTF TGTGCCATCAGTGTAAGAGACAGGGCTCCTAGCTATGGCTACACCTTC
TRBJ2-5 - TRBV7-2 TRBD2 CASSLWLAGAQETQYF TGTGCCAGCAGCTTATGGCTAGCGGGGGCCCAAGAGACCCAGTACTTC
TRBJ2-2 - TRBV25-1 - CATGSGELFF TGTGCCACCGGGTCCGGGGAGCTGTTTTTT
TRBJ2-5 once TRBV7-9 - CASTTQETQYF TGTGCCAGCACCACCCAAGAGACCCAGTACTTC
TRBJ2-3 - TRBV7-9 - CASSLGDFNTDTQYF TGTGCCAGCAGCTTAGGGGACTTTAACACAGATACGCAGTATTTT
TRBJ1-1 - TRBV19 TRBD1 CASSIRTGGNTEAFF TGTGCCAGTAGTATTAGGACAGGGGGGAACACTGAAGCTTTCTTT
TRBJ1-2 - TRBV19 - CASSIRGLNYGYTF TGTGCCAGTAGTATACGCGGGCTAAACTATGGCTACACCTTC
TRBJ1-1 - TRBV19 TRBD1 CASSIGPDRGPKAEAFF TGTGCCAGTAGTATAGGACCGGACAGGGGGCCGAAGGCTGAAGCTTTCTTT
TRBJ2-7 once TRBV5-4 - CASSLQGGPTYEQYF TGTGCCAGCAGCCTGCAGGGGGGGCCTACCTACGAGCAGTACTTC
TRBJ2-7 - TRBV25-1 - CASSTTGLFTSYEQYF TGTGCCAGCAGTACCACAGGGCTCTTCACCTCCTACGAGCAGTACTTC
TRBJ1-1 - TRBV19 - CASSIVAGPNTEAFF TGTGCCAGTAGTATAGTCGCAGGGCCAAACACTGAAGCTTTCTTT
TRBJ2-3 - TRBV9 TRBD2 CASSKGLAGVTDTQYF TGTGCCAGCAGTAAGGGACTAGCGGGGGTCACAGATACGCAGTATTTT
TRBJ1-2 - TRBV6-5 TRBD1 CAAWTGNYGYTF TGTGCCGCATGGACAGGCAACTATGGCTACACCTTC
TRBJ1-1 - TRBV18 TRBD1 CASSPRSGGKMNTEAFF TGTGCCAGCTCACCACGGTCAGGGGGAAAGATGAACACTGAAGCTTTCTTT
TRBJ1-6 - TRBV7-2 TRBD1 CASSLRGQDNSPLHF TGTGCCAGCAGCTTACGGGGACAGGATAATTCACCCCTCCACTTT
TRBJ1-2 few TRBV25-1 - CASSVGSYGYTF TGTGCCAGCAGTGTAGGAAGCTATGGCTACACCTTC
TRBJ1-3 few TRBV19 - CASSQDRASSGNTIYF TGTGCCAGTAGCCAGGACAGAGCAAGCTCTGGAAACACCATATATTTT
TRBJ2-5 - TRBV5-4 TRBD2 CASSLALASGGQETQYF TGTGCCAGCAGCTTGGCTTTGGCTAGCGGGGGGCAAGAGACCCAGTACTTC
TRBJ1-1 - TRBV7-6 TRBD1 CASSPWTGPNTEAFF TGTGCCAGCAGCCCGTGGACAGGACCCAACACTGAAGCTTTCTTT